Shown below are 12 T cell receptor beta chains from a single sample sequenced in a study of regulatory T cells in long-lasting Graves disease (dated by TCRdb to about 2021). Libraries came from multiplex PCR. For sequencing, an Illumina HiSeq 4000 was employed. CDR3 regions were amplified by Arm-PCR with iRepertoire HTBI primers to construct TCR beta libraries. Using fastp at Q25 and MiXCR, TCRdb reprocessed the public reads and kept productive beta chains. Identical CDR3 proteins give one entry, which carries the most common genes and DNA. The sample table records 350,000 to 500,000 distinct CDR3 sequences; less than 15% of these occur just once. Roughly 15% of the sample lies in the top ten. Sample time point, as interpreted from the label and publication: newly diagnosed GD, antithyroid drugs for less than 3 months. RNA was extracted from PBMCs in TRIzol for both TCR sequencing and RNA sequencing.

This same sample was also taken into another study, of T cells in Graves' hyperthyroidism and ophthalmopathy.

The sequencing used peripheral blood mononuclear cells (PBMCs), collected at new diagnosis, from a patient treated with antithyroid drugs. Receptors originate from a woman between 50 and 59 years old with Graves disease. Donor details come from another sample of the same person, matched by shared clones.

This clonotype was recorded many times. The chain employs TRBV11-2 and TRBJ2-7, with D maybe TRBD1 (6 bases). CDR1 SGHAT and CDR2 FQNNGV come from the germline V gene. The V gene lost 6 bases and the J gene lost 2 bases, with 20 bases spanning the gap. The CDR3 covers 16 residues. CDR3 amino acids: CASRSGHPSNPYEQYF. The CDR3 DNA follows: TGTGCCAGCAGATCGGGACACCCATCAAACCCCTACGAGCAGTACTTC.

This clonotype has a count of ten or more. The V call is TRBV27, the J call TRBJ2-5; 10 bases agree with TRBD2. The CDR3 has 17 residues. The V segment lost 1 base and the J segment 5 bases; nucleotides outside the gene matches: 10. Germline V lookup: CDR1 MNHEY, CDR2 SMNVEV (reference sequence). CDR3 nucleotide sequence: TGTGCCAGCAGTTTATATGCTAGCGGGAGTTTAGGGGAGACCCAGTACTTC. This translates into CASSLYASGSLGETQYF.

This clonotype came up many times. The V and J genes are TRBV20-1 and TRBJ1-5, with D unclear. The germline V gene encodes CDR1 DFQATT and CDR2 SNEGSKA (reference sequence). V was shortened by 5 bases and J by 3 bases, with 14 bases between the two germline ends. This CDR3 spans 14 amino acids. CDR3 sequence reads: CSAEDGWHNQPQHF. The CDR3, as DNA: TGCAGTGCTGAGGACGGATGGCACAATCAGCCCCAGCATTTT.

The chain uses TRBV6-1 and TRBJ2-5; 10 positions agree with TRBD1. CDR3 length: 15 residues. CDR1 and CDR2 from the germline V gene are MNHNS and SASEGT. The junction had 4 bases not matched to a gene; V was cut back by 1 base and J by 5 bases. CDR3 region: CASSEGRGQGETQYF. In DNA, the CDR3 is TGTGCCAGCAGTGAAGGCCGGGGACAGGGGGAGACCCAGTACTTC.

A few counts support this clonotype. The chain is built from TRBV2 and TRBJ2-6, with 10 bases matching TRBD1. Germline loops: CDR1 SNHLY, CDR2 FYNNEI. J gave up 4 bases and V 8 bases, and 8 bases lay outside the gene matches. CDR3 length: 16 amino acids. The CDR3 here is CASGPGQGPGANVLTF. In DNA, the CDR3 is TGTGCCAGCGGACCGGGACAGGGGCCCGGGGCCAACGTCCTGACTTTC.

The chain recombines TRBV5-1 with TRBJ2-1, with TRBD2 identical over 7 bases. This CDR3 contains 14 residues. Per the germline V gene, CDR1 is SGHRS and CDR2 is YFSETQ. The ends lost 0 bases at V and 7 bases at J; junction bases unmatched: 4. The CDR3 DNA sequence: TGCGCCAGCAGCTTGGGCGGGAGTGTGAATGAGCAGTTCTTC. Its translation: CASSLGGSVNEQFF.

This clonotype was counted many times. This rearrangement joins TRBV27 to TRBJ2-3; D is uncertain. The CDR3 consists of 13 residues. In germline, CDR1 is MNHEY, CDR2 SMNVEV (reference sequence). Trimming cost V 1 base and J 6 bases, with 8 bases left between them. As DNA, the CDR3 is TGTGCCAGCAGTTTATTTTTGATGGATACGCAGTATTTT. Protein product: CASSLFLMDTQYF.

This clonotype has more than one count but fewer than ten. V usage is TRBV19 and J usage is TRBJ2-3; 9 bases are a match to TRBD2. The J call may be wrong; the DNA end is better matched by TRBJ2-5. Germline-derived CDR1 and CDR2 are LNHDA and SQIVND (reference sequence). The CDR3 is 15 amino acids. The CDR3 nucleotides read TGTGCCAGTAGTATAGGTAGCGGGAGACGAGAGACCCAGTACTTC. This gives the protein CASSIGSGRRETQYF.

V is TRBV7-9 and J is TRBJ2-3; either TRBD1 or TRBD2 may fit D (6 bases each). The V and J ends lost 5 bases and 2 bases respectively, with 20 bases between them. The CDR3 is 17 residues long. CDR1 and CDR2 (germline): SEHNR, FQNEAQ (reference sequence). CDR3 loop: CASSAGPGAADTDTQYF. The CDR3 DNA is TGTGCCAGCAGCGCCGGGCCGGGGGCAGCTGACACAGATACGCAGTATTTT.

This clonotype was picked up one time. Since a far larger clone is one base different, this is likely a read error. This sequence joins TRBV11-2 and TRBJ2-7; 9 bases agree with TRBD2. This CDR3 has 17 residues. V lost 5 bases, J lost 7 bases, and 18 bases stayed unmatched. Germline CDR1 reads SGHAT; CDR2 reads FQNNGV. CDR3 protein: CASSLRLAAGYYNEQYF. The CDR3 region has the DNA TGTGCCAGCAGCCTCCGACTAGCGGCGGGCTACTACAATGAGCAGTACTTC. Together with reference TRBV11-2 and TRBJ2-7, the CDR3 gives the full variable domain: EAGVAQSPRYKIIEKRQSVAFWCNPISGHATLYWYQQILGQGPKLLIQFQNNGVVDDSQLPKDRFSAERLKGVDSTLKIQPAKLEDSAVYLCASSLRLAAGYYNEQYFGPGTRLTVT.

This clonotype has just a few counts. The chain carries TRBV11-2 and TRBJ2-2; the match to TRBD2 covers 13 bases. Losses at the gene ends were 5 bases for V and 6 bases for J; bases not matched to a gene: 6. CDR1 SGHAT and CDR2 FQNNGV come from the germline V gene. This CDR3 region has 16 residues. In nucleotides, the CDR3 is TGTGCCAGCAGCCCCGGGACTAGCGGGATCTCCGGGGAGCTGTTTTTT. Its translation is CASSPGTSGISGELFF.

The chain carries TRBV7-9 and TRBJ2-5; 12 bases map to TRBD2. The last part of the DNA fits TRBJ2-1 better; the J call may be wrong. The CDR3 has 19 residues. Germline-derived CDR1 and CDR2 are SEHNR and FQNEAQ (reference sequence). CDR3 sequence (DNA): TGTGCCAGCAGCTTAACCTCCCGGCCTAGCGGGAGGGCTTGGGATGAGCAGTTCTTC. Residues: CASSLTSRPSGRAWDEQFF.